Reported below is one T cell receptor (beta chain). Its antigen remains unknown. PCR employed 60 Vbeta and 13 Jbeta primers. Profiling relied on immunoSEQ multiplex PCR, and the TCRdb table lists in-frame clones only, not all of them. The sample has 130,000 to 150,000 clones, approximately 84% seen once; the top ten hold roughly 9.7%. The CDR3 extends over 12 amino acids. CDR1 SGHNT and CDR2 YYREEE come from the germline V gene (reference sequence). Trimming removed 0 bases at V and 4 bases at J, with 5 bases between. This sample was taken from a study of cytomegalovirus exposure and HLA in healthy donors. Study-wide results and caveats: TRBV6-2, TRBV6-3 and some other V segments were excluded as indistinguishable.

The sample was PBMCs. The genes are TRBV5-4 and TRBJ2-7, with D uncertain. The sequence derives from an older woman in good health and CMV-seropositive. CDR3 amino acids: CASSLGEYEQYF. In DNA, the CDR3 is TGTGCCAGCAGCTTGGGAGAGTACGAGCAGTACTTC.